The clone carrying this T cell receptor (beta chain) came up many times. This specimen belongs to a study of CD8 T cells in ankylosing spondylitis. In germline, CDR1 is MNHEY, CDR2 SMNVEV (reference sequence). The CDR3 extends over 18 amino acids. After removal of 5 bases from V and 0 bases from J, the junction contained 12 bases not matched to a gene. Using quantitative 5'-RACE with molecular barcodes, the authors made TCR beta libraries. Via MiXCR, TCRdb re-called the 5' RACE reads, giving one row per CDR3 protein. The sample carries more than 250,000 distinct CDR3 sequences, approximately 10% recorded once.

The specimen was blood, either unsorted or a sorted T cell fraction (not recorded which). This clonotype originated in a female donor with ankylosing spondylitis or in good health (not recorded which). The chain uses TRBV27 and TRBJ2-2, with TRBD1 identical over 7 bases. DNA for the CDR3: TGTGCCAGCAGTCCACCCAAATTAGACAGGGCGAACACCGGGGAGCTGTTTTTT. This codes for CASSPPKLDRANTGELFF.